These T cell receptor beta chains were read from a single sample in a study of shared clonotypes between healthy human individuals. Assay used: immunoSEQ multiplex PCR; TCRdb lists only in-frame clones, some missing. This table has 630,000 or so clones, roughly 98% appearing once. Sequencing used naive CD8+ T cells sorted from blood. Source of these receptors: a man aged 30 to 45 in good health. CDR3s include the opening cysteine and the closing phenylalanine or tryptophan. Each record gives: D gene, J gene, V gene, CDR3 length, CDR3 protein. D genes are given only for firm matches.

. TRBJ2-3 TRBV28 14 CASSIRAWADTQYF
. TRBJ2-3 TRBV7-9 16 CASSLLGASYTDTQYF
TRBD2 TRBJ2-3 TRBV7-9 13 CASSLKREDTQYF
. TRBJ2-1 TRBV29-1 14 CSVELGSSYNEQFF
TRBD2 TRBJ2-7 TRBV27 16 CASSLGVAGGPYEQYF
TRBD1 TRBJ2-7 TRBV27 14 CASSFRTGGYEQYF
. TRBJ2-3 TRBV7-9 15 CASSSVGKGTDTQYF
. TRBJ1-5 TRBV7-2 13 CASSLNSNQPQHF
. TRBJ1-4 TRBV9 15 CASSQHDFSNEKLFF
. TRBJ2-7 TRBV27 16 CASSLSPIIGPYEQYF
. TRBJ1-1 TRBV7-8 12 CASTTQNTEAFF